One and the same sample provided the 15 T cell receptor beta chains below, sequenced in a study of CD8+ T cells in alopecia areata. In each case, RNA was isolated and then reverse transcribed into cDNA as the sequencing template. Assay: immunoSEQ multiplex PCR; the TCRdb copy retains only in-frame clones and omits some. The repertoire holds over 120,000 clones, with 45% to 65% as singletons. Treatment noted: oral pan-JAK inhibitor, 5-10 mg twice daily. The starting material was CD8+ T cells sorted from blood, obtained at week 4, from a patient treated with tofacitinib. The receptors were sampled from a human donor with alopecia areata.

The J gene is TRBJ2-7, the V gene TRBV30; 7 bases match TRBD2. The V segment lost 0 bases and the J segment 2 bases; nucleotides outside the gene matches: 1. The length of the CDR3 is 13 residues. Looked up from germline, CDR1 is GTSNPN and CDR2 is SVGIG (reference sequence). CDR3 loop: CAWSVSGPYEQYF. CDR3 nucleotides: TGTGCCTGGAGTGTTAGCGGGCCCTACGAGCAGTACTTC.

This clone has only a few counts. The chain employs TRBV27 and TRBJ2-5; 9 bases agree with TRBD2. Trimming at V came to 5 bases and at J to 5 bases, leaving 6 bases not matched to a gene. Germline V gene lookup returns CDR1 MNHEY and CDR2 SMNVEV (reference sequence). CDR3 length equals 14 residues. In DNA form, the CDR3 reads TGTGCCAGCAGTCAGCGGGGGGCCGATGAGACCCAGTACTTC. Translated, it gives CASSQRGADETQYF.

The CDR3, as DNA: TGTGCCAGCAGCCCAGGGGGATCCGCCTACGAGCAGTACTTC. This encodes CASSPGGSAYEQYF. The chain combines TRBV5-6 with TRBJ2-7, with 7 nucleotides matching TRBD1. In germline, CDR1 is SGHDT, CDR2 YYEEEE. With 4 bases clipped from V and 2 bases from J, the junction kept 6 bases outside the gene matches. This CDR3 is built from 14 residues.

In nucleotides, the CDR3 is TGTGCCAGCAGGGGGTGGGTGACTGAAGCTTTCTTT. The encoded protein is CASRGWVTEAFF. The rearrangement uses TRBV6-6 and TRBJ1-1; the D is unclear. The CDR3 length is 12 residues. V lost 6 bases, J lost 5 bases, and 10 bases lay in between. The germline V gene encodes CDR1 MNHNY and CDR2 SVGAGI (reference sequence).

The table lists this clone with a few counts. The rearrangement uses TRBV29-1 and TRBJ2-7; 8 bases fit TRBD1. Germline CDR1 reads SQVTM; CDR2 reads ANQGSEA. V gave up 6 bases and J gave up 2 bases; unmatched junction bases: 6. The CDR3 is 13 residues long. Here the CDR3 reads CSVATGGPYEQYF. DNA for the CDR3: TGCAGCGTAGCTACAGGGGGACCCTACGAGCAGTACTTC.

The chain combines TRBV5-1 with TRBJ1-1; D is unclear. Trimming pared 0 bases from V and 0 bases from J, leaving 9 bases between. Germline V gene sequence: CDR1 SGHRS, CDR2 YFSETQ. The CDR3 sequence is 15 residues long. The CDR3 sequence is CASSLAAGVNTEAFF. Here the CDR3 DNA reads TGCGCCAGCAGCTTGGCGGCAGGCGTGAACACTGAAGCTTTCTTT.

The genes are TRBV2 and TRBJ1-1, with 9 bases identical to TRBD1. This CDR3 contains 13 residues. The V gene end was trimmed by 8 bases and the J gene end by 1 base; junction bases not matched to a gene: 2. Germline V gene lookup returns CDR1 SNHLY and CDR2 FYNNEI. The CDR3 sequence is CASGGQGNTEAFF. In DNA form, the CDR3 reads TGTGCCAGCGGGGGACAGGGGAACACTGAAGCTTTCTTT.

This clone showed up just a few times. The CDR3 is CSVLRGYYNEQFF. As DNA, the CDR3 is TGCAGCGTTCTCAGGGGTTACTACAATGAGCAGTTCTTC. The chain couples TRBV29-1 to TRBJ2-1; D is possibly TRBD1 (6 bases). The CDR3 has 13 amino acids. V was cut by 5 bases and J by 3 bases, with 11 bases left in between. The V gene's germline CDR1 is SQVTM and CDR2 ANQGSEA.

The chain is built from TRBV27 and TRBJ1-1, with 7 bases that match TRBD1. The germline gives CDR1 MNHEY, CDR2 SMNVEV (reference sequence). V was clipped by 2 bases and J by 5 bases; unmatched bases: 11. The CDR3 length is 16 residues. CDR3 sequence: CASSLSVRGRLTEAFF. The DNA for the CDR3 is TGTGCCAGCAGTTTAAGCGTGAGGGGGCGACTGACTGAAGCTTTCTTT.

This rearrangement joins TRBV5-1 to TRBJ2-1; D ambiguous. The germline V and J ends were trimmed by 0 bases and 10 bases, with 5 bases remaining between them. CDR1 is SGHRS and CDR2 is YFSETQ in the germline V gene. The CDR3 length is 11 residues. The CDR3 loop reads CASSLAVEQFF. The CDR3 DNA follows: TGCGCCAGCAGCTTGGCCGTCGAGCAGTTCTTC.

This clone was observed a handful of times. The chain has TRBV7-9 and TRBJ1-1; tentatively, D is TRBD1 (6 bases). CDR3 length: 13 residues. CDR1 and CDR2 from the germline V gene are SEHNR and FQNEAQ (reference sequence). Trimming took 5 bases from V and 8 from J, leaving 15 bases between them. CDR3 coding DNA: TGTGCCAGCAGCCCCCGTTGGCAGGGGGAAGCTTTCTTT. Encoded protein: CASSPRWQGEAFF.

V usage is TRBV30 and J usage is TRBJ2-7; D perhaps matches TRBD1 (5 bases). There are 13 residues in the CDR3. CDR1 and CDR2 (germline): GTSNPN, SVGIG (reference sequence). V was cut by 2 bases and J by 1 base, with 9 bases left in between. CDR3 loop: CAWSLGVSYEQYF. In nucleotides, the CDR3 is TGTGCCTGGAGTTTAGGGGTATCCTACGAGCAGTACTTC.

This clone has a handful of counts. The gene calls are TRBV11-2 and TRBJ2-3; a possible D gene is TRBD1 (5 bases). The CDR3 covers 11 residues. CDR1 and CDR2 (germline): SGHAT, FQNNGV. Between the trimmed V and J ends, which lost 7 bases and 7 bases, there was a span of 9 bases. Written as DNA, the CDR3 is TGTGCCAGCAACCAGGGCCATACGCAGTATTTT. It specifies CASNQGHTQYF.

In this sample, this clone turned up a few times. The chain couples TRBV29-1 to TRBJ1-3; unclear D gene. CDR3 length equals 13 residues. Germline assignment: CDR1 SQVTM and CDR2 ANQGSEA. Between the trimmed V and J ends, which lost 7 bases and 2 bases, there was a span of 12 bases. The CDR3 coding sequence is TGCAGCGGAATAGAAGGAGCTGGAAACACCATATATTTT. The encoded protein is CSGIEGAGNTIYF.

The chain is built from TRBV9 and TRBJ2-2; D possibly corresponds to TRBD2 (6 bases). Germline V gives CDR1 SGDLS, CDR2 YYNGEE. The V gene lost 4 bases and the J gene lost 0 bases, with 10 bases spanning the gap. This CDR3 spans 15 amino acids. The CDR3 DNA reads TGTGCCAGCAGCCTCGGCGGGGCGAACACCGGGGAGCTGTTTTTT. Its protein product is CASSLGGANTGELFF.